The 2 T cell receptor beta chains in this list originate from one sample, sequenced in a study of T-cell reconstitution after alpha-beta-depleted transplantation in children. For TCRbeta, the library was prepared with unique molecular identifiers. TCRdb used MiXCR to reprocess the PCR reads, holding one entry per CDR3 protein. The repertoire holds about 540,000 distinct CDR3 sequences, with about 17% as singletons. This sample comprised PBMCs from the stem cell graft donor, obtained from the stem cell graft. The receptors stem from a human donor who donated a stem cell graft to a child with acute lymphoblastic leukemia.

Only a few counts were recorded for this clonotype. The chain recombines TRBV12-3 or TRBV12-4 with TRBJ2-2; the match to TRBD1 covers 7 bases. This CDR3 spans 17 amino acids. V lost 4 bases, J lost 1 base, and 9 bases stayed unmatched. The CDR3 protein is CASSSSTGKWNTGELFF. The CDR3 bases are TGTGCCAGCAGTTCCTCGACAGGGAAGTGGAACACCGGGGAGCTGTTTTTT.

The chain uses TRBV5-1 and TRBJ2-2; 8 bases are a match to TRBD1. Germline values: CDR1 SGHRS, CDR2 YFSETQ. The CDR3 is 15 amino acids. The ends lost 1 base at V and 4 bases at J; junction bases unmatched: 3. The CDR3 protein is CASSLTGQGTGELFF. CDR3 nucleotides: TGCGCCAGCAGCTTGACAGGACAGGGCACCGGGGAGCTGTTTTTT.